This is a list of T cell receptor beta chains from one sample in a study of Graves' ophthalmopathy and Graves' hyperthyroidism. TCRdb passed the multiplex PCR reads through MiXCR, listing each CDR3 protein once. The sample yields about 700,000 distinct CDR3 sequences, just over 40% seen once. The sample consisted of peripheral blood. The receptors were sampled from an adult man with Graves' ophthalmopathy. Both conserved end residues are part of each CDR3. Fields, in order: J gene, V gene, clone size, D gene, CDR3 DNA, CDR3 protein. D genes are given only for firm matches. Not all rows give a size; the values are once, few, many and, for expanded clones, a class.

TRBJ2-6	TRBV6-5	many	NA	TGTGCCAGCAGTTACTCGAGTGCCAACGTCCTGACTTTC	CASSYSSANVLTF
TRBJ2-2	TRBV10-3	few	NA	TGTGCCAGCAGATCGACCGGACGGGGGAACACCGGGGAGCTGTTTTTT	CASRSTGRGNTGELFF
TRBJ2-7	TRBV24-1	NA	NA	TGTGCCACCAGTGATTTGCGGGACGGATACTACGAGCAGTACTTC	CATSDLRDGYYEQYF
TRBJ2-7	TRBV7-2	NA	NA	TGTGCCAGCAGCGGCGAGGGTCGACCCTACGAGCAGTACTTC	CASSGEGRPYEQYF
TRBJ1-2	TRBV9	NA	NA	TGTGCCAGCTCACCACCGACTGGGAATCCCTGGGGCTACACCTTC	CASSPPTGNPWGYTF
TRBJ2-2	TRBV7-3	few	TRBD1	TGTGCCAGTAGTATTCGGGGACAGGGTGTGAACACCGGGGAGCTGTTTTTT	CASSIRGQGVNTGELFF
TRBJ1-1	TRBV6-1	NA	NA	TGTGCCAGCCAGGTGGGGAACACTGAAGCTTTCTTT	CASQVGNTEAFF
TRBJ1-3	TRBV6-1	few	NA	TGTGCCAGCAGTTCGAACGGGGAACCTGGAAACACCATATATTTT	CASSSNGEPGNTIYF
TRBJ1-2	TRBV29-1	once	TRBD1	TGCAGTTCCCCCCGCGGACAGGGTAAACAGGGCTACACCTTC	CSSPRGQGKQGYTF
TRBJ1-2	TRBV9	NA	NA	TGTGCCAGCAGCGCCGGAAACCTTAACTATGGCTACACCTTC	CASSAGNLNYGYTF
TRBJ2-2	TRBV24-1	many	NA	TGTGCCACCAGTGTGCAGGGAAAAGGTTCTGGGGAGCTGTTTTTT	CATSVQGKGSGELFF
TRBJ1-5	TRBV19	NA	NA	TGTGCCTGGAGTGCCAGGGTCCTAGAGCCCCAGCATTTT	CAWSARVLEPQHF
TRBJ2-5	TRBV12-3/TRBV12-4	NA	NA	TGTGCCAGCAGTTTGACAGAGGGACAAGAGACCCAGTACTTC	CASSLTEGQETQYF
TRBJ2-2	TRBV15	many	TRBD2	TGTGCCACCAGCACTGGACTAGCGGACACCGGGGAGCTGTTTTTT	CATSTGLADTGELFF
TRBJ2-5	TRBV9	many	NA	TGTGCCAGCAGCTTCGACCCGGGGGAAGAGACCCAGTACTTC	CASSFDPGEETQYF
TRBJ2-7	TRBV11-2	NA	NA	TGTGCCTGCAAATCGGGGACCTCCTACGAGCAGTACTTC	CACKSGTSYEQYF
TRBJ2-5	TRBV2	NA	TRBD1	TGTGCCAGCAAGGGGACAGGGTTGGAGACCCAGTACTTC	CASKGTGLETQYF
TRBJ1-5	TRBV5-1	many	NA	TGCGCCAGCAGCTTGGCCGGTTCAGGGAGCAATCAGCCCCAGCATTTT	CASSLAGSGSNQPQHF
TRBJ1-6	TRBV10-3	many	TRBD1	TGTGCCAGCAGCCTCGGGACAGTGTTCTCACCCCTCCACTTT	CASSLGTVFSPLHF
TRBJ1-3	TRBV3-1	NA	NA	TGTGCCAGCAGCCAAATTACAGCGTCTGGAAACACCATATATTTT	CASSQITASGNTIYF
TRBJ1-1	TRBV7-8	many	NA	TGTGCCAGCAGCTTCAGGGTTCGGAACACTGAAGCTTTCTTT	CASSFRVRNTEAFF
TRBJ2-7	TRBV10-3	NA	NA	TGTGCCAGCAGTTACTCGAACGGGGCTAGCGACTACGAGCAGTACTTC	CASSYSNGASDYEQYF
TRBJ2-7	TRBV20-1	many	NA	TGCAGTGCTAGAGTCGGCGGGGCGGCCTACGAGCAGTACTTC	CSARVGGAAYEQYF
TRBJ1-1	TRBV10-2	many	TRBD1	TGCGCCAGCAACAGGGGTCACACTGAAGCTTTCTTT	CASNRGHTEAFF
TRBJ2-7	TRBV5-1	NA	TRBD2	TGCGCCAGCAGCCCAGCCGGGACTAGTGGGACCGGGGAGCAGTACTTC	CASSPAGTSGTGEQYF
TRBJ1-5	TRBV7-2	many	TRBD1	TGTGCCAGCAGCGCCCATCAGGGGGCTGGGGAGCCCCAGCATTTT	CASSAHQGAGEPQHF
TRBJ1-4	TRBV2	many	NA	TGTGCCAGCAGGGAACTCCAGGGCGGAAAACTGTTTTTT	CASRELQGGKLFF
TRBJ1-5	TRBV20-1	NA	NA	TGCAGTGCTCGTTTTTCGCAGGGGTGGGATCAGCCCCAGCATTTT	CSARFSQGWDQPQHF
TRBJ1-2	TRBV7-9	NA	TRBD1	TGTGCCAGCAGCTTTTCCACAGGGGTCTCTGGAAACACCTTC	CASSFSTGVSGNTF
TRBJ1-5	TRBV24-1	NA	NA	TGTGCCACCAGTGACGACAGGTTTAGCAATCAGCCCCAGCATTTT	CATSDDRFSNQPQHF
TRBJ1-1	TRBV10-3	few	NA	TGTGCCAGCAGTCGATCAGGGTTAGAAGAAGCTTTCTTT	CASSRSGLEEAFF
TRBJ2-5	TRBV12-5	NA	NA	TGTGCTAGTGCCGACAGGGCCGGGAGAGAGACCCAGTACTTC	CASADRAGRETQYF
TRBJ2-2	TRBV2	NA	NA	TGTGCCAGCAGTGAAGCCCCCGGGGGCCCGAACACCGGGGAGCTGTTTTTT	CASSEAPGGPNTGELFF
TRBJ2-6	TRBV5-5	few	NA	TGTGCCTGCTTATTACTGAGCTCTGGGGCCAACGTCCTGACTTTC	CACLLLSSGANVLTF
TRBJ2-5	TRBV11-3	NA	NA	TGTGCCAGCCGTGGGGCGGCGGAGGAGACCCAGTACTTC	CASRGAAEETQYF
TRBJ2-5	TRBV7-7	NA	TRBD2	TGTGCCAGCAGCAGACTAGCGGAAACGGAGACCCAGTACTTC	CASSRLAETETQYF
TRBJ2-5	TRBV15	NA	TRBD1	TGTGCCACCAGCAGTGACAGGGGGGGAGAGACCCAGTACTTC	CATSSDRGGETQYF
TRBJ2-7	TRBV27	few	NA	TGTGCCAGCAGCGGAGGCGGAGTAGGGGTGAGCTCCTACGAGCAGTACTTC	CASSGGGVGVSSYEQYF
TRBJ1-5	TRBV10-3	NA	NA	TGTGCCAGCGCTCGGGACCGACACAATCAGCCCCAGCATTTT	CASARDRHNQPQHF
TRBJ2-7	TRBV6-1	NA	NA	TGTGCCAGCATTCAACTAGGGAACTCCTACGAGCAGTACTTC	CASIQLGNSYEQYF
TRBJ2-3	TRBV20-1	NA	NA	TGCAGTGCTAGATTGCGGGATAGTCCAGATACGCAGTATTTT	CSARLRDSPDTQYF
TRBJ2-7	TRBV6-6	many	NA	TGTGCCAGCAGCCGACGACTAGACGAGCAGTACTTC	CASSRRLDEQYF
TRBJ2-7	TRBV9	many	NA	TGTGCCAGCAGCTACGGGCCTTCTGACGAGCAGTACTTC	CASSYGPSDEQYF
TRBJ2-5	TRBV20-1	NA	NA	TGCAGTGCTGCGTTAGTGCGGGATAGAGAGACCCAGTACTTC	CSAALVRDRETQYF
TRBJ1-2	TRBV29-1	NA	NA	TGCAGCTTTACCGGCCGCCGTGGCTACACCTTC	CSFTGRRGYTF
TRBJ1-6	TRBV27	many	NA	TGTGCCAGCAGTTTACAGGGGTCACCCCTCCACTTT	CASSLQGSPLHF
TRBJ2-7	TRBV12-3/TRBV12-4	NA	TRBD2	TGTGCCAGCAGAGGACTAGGGGACTACGAGCAGTACTTC	CASRGLGDYEQYF
TRBJ2-7	TRBV7-9	many	TRBD2	TGTGCCAGCAGCTTAGTGACTAGCGACGAGCAGTACTTC	CASSLVTSDEQYF
TRBJ1-1	TRBV5-1	NA	NA	TGCGCCAGCAGCTTTCAAGGGGGTAACACTGAAGCTTTCTTT	CASSFQGGNTEAFF
TRBJ2-7	TRBV5-1	once	NA	TGCGCCAGCAGCTTGGCGGCCGGAACAGGGAGGAACAAGCAGTACTTC	CASSLAAGTGRNKQYF
TRBJ1-3	TRBV10-3	NA	TRBD1	TGTGCCATCAGTTACTTAGGACAGGTCTACTCTGGAAACACCATATATTTT	CAISYLGQVYSGNTIYF
TRBJ2-7	TRBV20-1	many	NA	TGCAGTGCTAGAGATCAAAAAAGGGGAGCCTACGAGCAGTACTTC	CSARDQKRGAYEQYF
TRBJ2-5	TRBV15	NA	NA	TGTGCCACCAGCAGAGAAGTCGGAAATCAGCCCCAGTACTTC	CATSREVGNQPQYF
TRBJ2-2	TRBV7-2	NA	TRBD2	TGTGCCAGCAGCGGCGGGAGGGCCCTAAGGAACACCGGGGAGCTGTTTTTT	CASSGGRALRNTGELFF
TRBJ1-6	TRBV10-3	NA	NA	TGTGCCAGCAGTTACTCAGATGGACGCTCCTATAATTCATCCCTCCACTTT	CASSYSDGRSYNSSLHF
TRBJ1-3	TRBV9	many	NA	TGTGCCAGCAACCCAGCTCCTGGAAACACCATATATTTT	CASNPAPGNTIYF
TRBJ1-2	TRBV10-3	few	NA	TGTGCCAGCAGTGGATATAACTATGGCTACACCTTC	CASSGYNYGYTF